This T cell receptor beta chain comes out of a study of T cell changes during pregnancy in multiple sclerosis. The method was immunoSEQ multiplex PCR; TCRdb's version includes in-frame clones alone and lacks a portion of them. The repertoire holds about 35,000 clones, with 85% to 90% as singletons. The germline V gene encodes CDR1 SGHKS and CDR2 YYEKEE (reference sequence). The CDR3 has 15 residues. V shed 0 bases and J 8 bases; nucleotides not matched to a gene: 9. The sample was CD8+ T cells from peripheral blood mononuclear cells, taken in the third trimester of pregnancy. The sequence came from a female donor with multiple sclerosis, enrolled in a pregnancy study. The chain couples TRBV5-5 to TRBJ1-2, with TRBD1 matching 8 bases. Here the CDR3 reads CASSLGQDRAGGYTF. The CDR3 DNA sequence: TGTGCCAGCAGCTTGGGGCAGGACAGGGCTGGCGGCTACACCTTC.